Here is one T cell receptor beta chain with its context. The antigen remains unidentified. One entry per CDR3 protein results from TCRdb running MiXCR on the 5' RACE reads. The profile shows about 340,000 distinct CDR3 sequences, 13% of them singletons. The entry originates in a study of T-cell memory formation after mild COVID-19. Study outcomes and limitations: Clones that got smaller from day 15 to 85 had even CD4/CD8, while clones growing later tipped toward CD4+. Clonal second-wave expansions that peaked on day 37 had unconfirmed SARS-CoV-2 specificity.

This CDR3 has 18 amino acids. V was pared by 6 bases and J by 5 bases, with 16 bases of the junction left unmatched. Germline assignment: CDR1 SEHNR and CDR2 FQNEAQ (reference sequence). The chain links TRBV7-9 to TRBJ2-5; 12 nucleotides agree with TRBD1. This TCR was sampled from a man between 18 and 29 years old who had mild COVID-19 (a few samples of this study predate the infection). Cell type and time point are not known. The sequenced sample was PBMCs or a T cell subset sorted from them (not recorded which). The CDR3 reads CASSTTSRDRGRGETQYF. The CDR3 DNA follows: TGTGCCAGCAGTACCACTTCGCGGGACAGGGGGCGAGGGGAGACCCAGTACTTC. Drawing the rest from reference TRBV7-9 and TRBJ2-5, the complete variable domain is DTGVSQNPRHKITKRGQNVTFRCDPISEHNRLYWYRQTLGQGPEFLTYFQNEAQLEKSRLLSDRFSAERPKGSFSTLEIQRTEQGDSAMYLCASSTTSRDRGRGETQYFGPGTRLLVL.